The clone carrying this T cell receptor beta chain has only one observation. Here immunoSEQ multiplex PCR was the method, and the copy in TCRdb shows in-frame clones only, minus some. The data hold about 2.4 million clones, with 85% to 95% observed a single time. In germline, CDR1 is SEHNR, CDR2 FQNEAQ (reference sequence). The CDR3 runs to 15 residues. The V end was cut by 5 bases, the J end by 2 bases, with 16 bases between. This sample is part of a study of shared clonotypes between healthy human individuals. V usage is TRBV7-9 and J usage is TRBJ2-7, with D hard to call. The sequence came from a man between 18 and 35 years old in good health. Source material: naive CD4+ T cells sorted from blood. The subset: CD45RA+ positively selected. The CDR3 spells CASSNRAPQPYEQYF. As DNA, the CDR3 is TGTGCCAGCAGCAACCGGGCCCCCCAGCCCTACGAGCAGTACTTC.